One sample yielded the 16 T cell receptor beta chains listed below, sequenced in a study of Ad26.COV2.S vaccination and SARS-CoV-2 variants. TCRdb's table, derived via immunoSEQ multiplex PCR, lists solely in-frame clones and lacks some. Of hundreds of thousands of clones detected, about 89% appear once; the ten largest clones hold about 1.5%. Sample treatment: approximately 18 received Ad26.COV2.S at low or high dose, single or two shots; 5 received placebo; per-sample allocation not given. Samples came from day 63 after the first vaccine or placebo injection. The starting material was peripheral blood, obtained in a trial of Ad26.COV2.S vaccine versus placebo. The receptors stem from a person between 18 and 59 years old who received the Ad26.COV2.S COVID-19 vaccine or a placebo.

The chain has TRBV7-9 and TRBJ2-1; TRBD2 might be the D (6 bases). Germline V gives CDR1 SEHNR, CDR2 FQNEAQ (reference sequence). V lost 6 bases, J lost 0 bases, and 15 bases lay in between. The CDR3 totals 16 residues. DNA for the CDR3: TGTGCCAGCAGAAATATACGGGGGAACTCCTACAATGAGCAGTTCTTC. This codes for CASRNIRGNSYNEQFF.

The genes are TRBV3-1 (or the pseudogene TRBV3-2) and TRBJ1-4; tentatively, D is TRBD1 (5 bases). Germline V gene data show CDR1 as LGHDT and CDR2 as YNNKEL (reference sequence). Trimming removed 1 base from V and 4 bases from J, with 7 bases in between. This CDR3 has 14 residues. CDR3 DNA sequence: TGTGCCAGCAGCCAAGCGGGGGTTAATGAAAAACTGTTTTTT. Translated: CASSQAGVNEKLFF.

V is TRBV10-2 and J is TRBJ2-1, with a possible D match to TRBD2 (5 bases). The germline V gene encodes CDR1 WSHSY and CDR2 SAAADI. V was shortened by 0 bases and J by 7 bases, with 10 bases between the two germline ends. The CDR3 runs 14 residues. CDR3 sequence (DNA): TGCGCCAGCAGTGAGTCGAAGAGGGCAAATGAGCAGTTCTTC. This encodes CASSESKRANEQFF.

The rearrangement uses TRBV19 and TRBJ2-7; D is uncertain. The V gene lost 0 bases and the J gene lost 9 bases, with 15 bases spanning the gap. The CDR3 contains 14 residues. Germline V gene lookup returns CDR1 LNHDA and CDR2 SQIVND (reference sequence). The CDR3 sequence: CASSIEGILRGQYF. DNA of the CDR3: TGTGCCAGTAGTATAGAGGGGATCCTACGAGGGCAGTACTTC.

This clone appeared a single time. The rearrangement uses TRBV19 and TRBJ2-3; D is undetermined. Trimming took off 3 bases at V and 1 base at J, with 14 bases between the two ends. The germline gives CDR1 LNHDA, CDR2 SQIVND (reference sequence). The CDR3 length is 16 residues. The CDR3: CASSMLRTGGTDTQYF. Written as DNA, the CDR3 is TGTGCCAGTAGTATGTTGAGGACGGGTGGCACAGATACGCAGTATTTT.

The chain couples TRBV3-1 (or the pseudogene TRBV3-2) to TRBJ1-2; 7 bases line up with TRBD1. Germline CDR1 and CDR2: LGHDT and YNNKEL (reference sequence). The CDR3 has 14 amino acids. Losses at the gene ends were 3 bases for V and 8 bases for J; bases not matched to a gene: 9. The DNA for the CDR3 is TGTGCCAGCAGCCAGCAGACAGGGAACTGGGGCTACACCTTC. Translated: CASSQQTGNWGYTF.

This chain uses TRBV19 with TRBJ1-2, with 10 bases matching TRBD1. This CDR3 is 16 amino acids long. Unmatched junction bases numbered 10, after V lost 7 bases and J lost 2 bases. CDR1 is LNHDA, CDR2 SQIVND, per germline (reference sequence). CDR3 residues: CASNPTWDRGNYGYTF. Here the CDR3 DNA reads TGTGCCAGTAACCCAACCTGGGACAGGGGAAACTATGGCTACACCTTC.

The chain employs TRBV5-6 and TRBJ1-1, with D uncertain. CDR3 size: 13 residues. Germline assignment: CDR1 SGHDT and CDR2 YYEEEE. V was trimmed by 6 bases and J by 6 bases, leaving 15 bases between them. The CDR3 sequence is CASTYLGRAEAFF. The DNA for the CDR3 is TGTGCCAGCACCTACTTAGGGAGAGCTGAAGCTTTCTTT.

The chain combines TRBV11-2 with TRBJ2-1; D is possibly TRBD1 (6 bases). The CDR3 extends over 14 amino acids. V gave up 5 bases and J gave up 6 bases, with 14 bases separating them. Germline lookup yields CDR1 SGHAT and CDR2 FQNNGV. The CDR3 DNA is TGTGCCAGCAGCACCTACAGGGACGGCAATGAGCAGTTCTTC. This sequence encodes CASSTYRDGNEQFF.

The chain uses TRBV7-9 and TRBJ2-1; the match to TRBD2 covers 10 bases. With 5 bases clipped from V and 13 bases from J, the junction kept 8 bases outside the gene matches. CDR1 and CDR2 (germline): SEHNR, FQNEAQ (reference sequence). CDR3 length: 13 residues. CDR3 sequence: CASSLLAGVRQFF. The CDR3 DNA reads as TGTGCCAGCAGCCTTCTAGCGGGAGTTCGTCAGTTCTTC.

The chain's CDR3 is CASSSDRGNYGYTF. Written as DNA, the CDR3 is TGTGCCAGCTCGTCCGACAGGGGAAACTATGGCTACACCTTC. This chain uses TRBV18 with TRBJ1-2; TRBD1 matches 8 bases. The CDR3 is made up of 14 amino acids. The germline gives CDR1 KGHSH, CDR2 LQKENI. V dropped 6 bases and J dropped 2; count of bases not matched to a gene: 5.

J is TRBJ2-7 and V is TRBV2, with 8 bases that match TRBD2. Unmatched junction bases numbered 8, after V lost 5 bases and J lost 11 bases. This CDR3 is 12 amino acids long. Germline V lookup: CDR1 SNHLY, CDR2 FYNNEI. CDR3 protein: CASSSQGGRKYF. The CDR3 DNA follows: TGTGCCAGCAGTTCCCAGGGCGGGAGGAAGTACTTC. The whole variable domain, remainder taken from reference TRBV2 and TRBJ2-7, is EPEVTQTPSHQVTQMGQEVILRCVPISNHLYFYWYRQILGQKVEFLVSFYNNEISEKSEIFDDQFSVERPDGSNFTLKIRSTKLEDSAMYFCASSSQGGRKYFGPGTRLTVT.

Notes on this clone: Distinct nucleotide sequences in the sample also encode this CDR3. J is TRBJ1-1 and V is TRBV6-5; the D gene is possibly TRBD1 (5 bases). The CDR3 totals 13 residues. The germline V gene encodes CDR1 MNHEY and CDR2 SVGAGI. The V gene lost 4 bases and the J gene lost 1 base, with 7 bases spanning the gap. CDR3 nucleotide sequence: TGTGCCAGCAGTTTCACAGGGAACACTGAAGCTTTCTTT. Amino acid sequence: CASSFTGNTEAFF.

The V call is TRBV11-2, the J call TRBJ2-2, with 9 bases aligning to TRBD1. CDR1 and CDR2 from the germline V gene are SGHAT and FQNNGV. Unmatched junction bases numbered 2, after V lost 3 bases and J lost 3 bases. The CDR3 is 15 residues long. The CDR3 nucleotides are TGTGCCAGCAGCTTGACAGGGGGATACACCGGGGAGCTGTTTTTT. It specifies CASSLTGGYTGELFF.

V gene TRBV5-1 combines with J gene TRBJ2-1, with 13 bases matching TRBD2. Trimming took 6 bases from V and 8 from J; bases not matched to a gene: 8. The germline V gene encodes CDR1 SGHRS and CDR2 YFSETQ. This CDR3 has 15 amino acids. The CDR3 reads CASTQTSGRDDEQFF. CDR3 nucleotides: TGCGCCAGCACCCAAACTAGCGGGAGGGATGATGAGCAGTTCTTC.

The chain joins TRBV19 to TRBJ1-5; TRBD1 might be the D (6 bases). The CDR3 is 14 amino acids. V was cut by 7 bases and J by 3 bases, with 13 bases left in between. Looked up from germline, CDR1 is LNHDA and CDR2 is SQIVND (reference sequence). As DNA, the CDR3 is TGTGCCAGTACTTGGGGGGGCCACAATCAGCCCCAGCATTTT. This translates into CASTWGGHNQPQHF.